This TCR beta chain stems from a study of shared clonotypes between healthy human individuals. Study context: Three plates each covered CD4 naive and memory; CD8 naive two, CD8 memory one.

Terminally differentiated effector memory CD45RA+ cells were excluded from the naive CD8 cells, which were CD45RO-negative and positively selected for CCR7. Caucasian adults living in Nashville, Tennessee, provided all samples. In the authors' methods: ImmunoSEQ sequences covered only the junction and lacked quality scores; filtering therefore differed. Clones were read by immunoSEQ multiplex PCR, and TCRdb kept only the in-frame ones, dropping some. The DNA gave D and trimming, while V, J and clone size come from that table. The top ten hold over 0.095% of the sample, which has hundreds of thousands of clones, 85% to 95% seen once. Germline V gene lookup returns CDR1 MNHEY and CDR2 SMNVEV (reference sequence). V shed 2 bases, J shed 4 bases, and the junction held 3 bases outside the gene matches. The CDR3 spans 15 residues.

The sequencing input was naive CD8+ T cells sorted from blood. This clonotype was sampled from a woman aged 25 to 39 in good health. The rearrangement links TRBV27 to TRBJ2-3; 10 bases are shared with TRBD2. The CDR3 region has the DNA TGTGCCAGCAGTTTAGGGCTAGCGGGAGCAGATACGCAGTATTTT. Encoded protein: CASSLGLAGADTQYF.